This T cell receptor beta chain is from a study of tissue T cells after allogeneic stem cell transplantation (dated by TCRdb to 2021 to 2024). Regarding the study in general: Using research autopsies of patients with and without GVHD, plus mouse models of GVHD, the study profiled TCR beta repertoires across many tissues. On the human side, the study was prospective and observational, with no blinding or randomization.

Of note for this clone: This receptor's antigen is unknown. Gene names and germline sequences here are all drawn from mouse data. The read comes to an end 1 residue before the CDR3 does, leaving the germline J gene to fill in the end.

Taken from cysteine to phenylalanine, the CDR3 has 13 residues. The CDR3 was read in part: 36 bases, with the frame set at base 1. V drops 5 bases and J drops 3 bases, leaving 9 bases in between. The germline V gene sets CDR1 to LGHNA and CDR2 to YSYQKL. The library came from the immunoSEQ multiplex PCR assay. Adaptive Biotechnologies performed the TCRbeta CDR3 sequencing at survey depth and reported CDR3 sequences, V/J genes, productive frequency and template counts. Amplification of TCR beta CDR3 regions was performed from genomic DNA rather than from RNA. Per the original workflow: Jensen-Shannon divergence served to quantify pairwise repertoire overlap between tissues, with 0 meaning identical and 1 meaning complete divergence. Tissues were clustered by single-linkage agglomerative hierarchical clustering of pairwise JSD values and displayed as dendrograms. All patient samples were analyzed with GLIPH2 using simulation_depth 1000, kmer_min_depth 3 and cdr3_length_cutoff 8, and only groups containing more than two unique CDR3s were kept. A standardized tissue-overlap score was generated by extrapolating Jaccard GLIPH-group overlap across patients to a standard repertoire size of 1000 clones. Linear mixed-effect models, with tissue included as a fixed effect and individual included as a random effect, were used to assess associations of diversity with clinical or experimental variables. Entries here come from immuneACCESS through TCRdb and include only in-frame sequences with V and J called. Some clones fail to appear in such tables; in the studies checked, an unresolved V gene covers under half of the shortfall, and the cause of the remainder is unknown. V, J and clone size were drawn from that table, and D and trimming were deduced from the DNA. This sample holds about 16,000 clones; around 70% were observed only once. Just over 0.9% of the sample is in the top ten clones.

Results the study describes overall, beyond this receptor: Which tissue TCRs were alloreactive or antigen-specific was not determined in the study, and some clones might have been persisting host cells. The patient cohort was small and varied clinically, and sampling depth was recognized as a limitation. Within patients, how anatomically similar tissues were was a major factor shaping TCR repertoire composition, regardless of disease or transplant status. Only a few T cell clones appeared in more than one patient, yet motif-based clustering showed tissue-specific repertoire signatures that were shared between patients. In both patients and mice, T cells from blood and spleen picked up only a limited part of the TCR repertoire that was detected in tissues.

Before genomic DNA was isolated with the DNeasy Blood & Tissue Kit, mouse tissues were minced with razor blades in buffered saline. The chain uses TRBV2 and TRBJ2-5; the best D guess is TRBD1, with 5 bases matching. The sequence was obtained from a female BALB/c mouse in good health. The strain in question carries the MHC haplotype H2-d. The material sequenced was spleen. The DNA read from the CDR3 is TGTGCCAGCAGCGCACAGGTTCAAGACACCCAGTAC. It is translated as CASSAQVQDTQY. The full CDR3 sequence reads CASSAQVQDTQYF.